This T cell receptor (beta chain) appears in the sequencing data of a study of somatic mutations in cytotoxic T cells in rheumatoid arthritis. Overall study context: Blood samples of roughly 29 ml were drawn from patients (in EDTA) right after diagnosis and before any treatment. Some V beta antibody-stained T-cell populations were flow-sorted at nearly 100% purity, including V beta1+ cells sequenced for TCRB.

Assay: immunoSEQ multiplex PCR; the TCRdb copy retains only in-frame clones and omits some. The sample has around 21,000 clones; 78% are singletons. CDR1 and CDR2 (germline): SNHLY, FYNNEI. This CDR3 region has 16 residues. Trimming removed 8 bases at V and 0 bases at J, with 19 bases between. The sequence was collected from an adult with rheumatoid arthritis. The sequencing sample was made of CD8+ T cells sorted from blood. The V and J genes are TRBV2 and TRBJ1-2, with D perhaps matching TRBD1 (6 bases). The CDR3 loop reads CASQQGPSPTNYGYTF. In DNA, the CDR3 is TGTGCCAGCCAACAGGGTCCGTCCCCTACTAACTATGGCTACACCTTC.